This T cell receptor beta chain was identified during a study of blood T cells in healthy people across ages. Study-wide results and caveats: Any conclusive comparison of naive versus antigen-experienced cells was prevented by using unsorted PBMCs.

V lost 0 bases to trimming and J lost 4 bases; unmatched junction nucleotides: 1. The CDR3 is 14 residues long. Germline CDR1 MNHEY, CDR2 SVGAGI. This clonotype occurred a few times. Its antigen is undetermined. The second PCR ran roughly 6 to 11 cycles with a sample-barcoded 5' primer and J-beta primers. TCRdb fed the 5' RACE reads into MiXCR, producing one record per CDR3 protein. The repertoire has 600,000 to 900,000 distinct CDR3 sequences, about a quarter of them found once; the top ten carry 3%. A further study also used this sample, focusing on T cells of mothers and their children.

The sequencing sample was made of blood. The rearrangement links TRBV6-5 to TRBJ1-2; TRBD1 matches at 8 bases. The TCR originated in a boy between 10 and 17 years old in good health. CDR3 amino acids: CASSYSGQVYGYTF. CDR3 sequence (DNA): TGTGCCAGCAGTTACTCGGGACAGGTCTATGGCTACACCTTC.